The 15 T cell receptor beta chains reported below all come from one sample, sequenced in a study of blood T cell repertoires in COVID-19. The data were produced by immunoSEQ multiplex PCR, yet TCRdb's version contains in-frame clones alone and is incomplete. The repertoire consists of almost 250,000 clones, with more than 85% occurring once and the leading ten covering around 4%. The sequenced sample was PBMCs or T cells enriched from blood (not recorded which). The receptors were gathered from a woman in her thirties who had recovered from COVID-19.

V and J are TRBV9 and TRBJ1-5; 9 bases map to TRBD1. V lost 4 bases, J lost 5 bases, and 1 base stayed unmatched. CDR1 and CDR2 from the germline V gene are SGDLS and YYNGEE. CDR3 length equals 13 residues. This CDR3 is CASSRQGDQPQHF. As DNA, the CDR3 is TGTGCCAGCAGCAGACAGGGGGATCAGCCCCAGCATTTT.

The CDR3 loop is CASSQERWGGGNTIYF. For the CDR3, the DNA is TGCGCCAGCAGCCAAGAAAGGTGGGGAGGTGGAAACACCATATATTTT. The chain recombines TRBV4-3 with TRBJ1-3, with unresolved D. This CDR3 comprises 16 residues. The germline V and J ends were trimmed by 0 bases and 3 bases, with 12 bases remaining between them. In germline, CDR1 is LGHNA, CDR2 YSLEER.

Here the CDR3 DNA reads TGTGCCAGCAAAAGACTAGCCGGGGAGCAGTACTTC. This encodes CASKRLAGEQYF. This chain links TRBV2 with TRBJ2-7, with 7 nucleotides matching TRBD2. Germline V gives CDR1 SNHLY, CDR2 FYNNEI. The CDR3 is 12 amino acids. V trimming: 7 bases; J trimming: 7 bases; junction bases outside the gene matches: 7.

V gene TRBV6-4 combines with J gene TRBJ2-5, with unresolved D. Per germline, CDR1 MRHNA and CDR2 SNTAGT. Deletions cut 4 bases from V and 1 base from J, with 4 bases between. The CDR3 has 12 amino acids. The CDR3 loop reads CASSGSQETQYF. CDR3 DNA: TGTGCCAGCAGTGGCAGCCAAGAGACCCAGTACTTC.

The chain recombines TRBV29-1 with TRBJ1-1; D is unresolved. V was clipped by 0 bases and J by 1 base, with 12 bases between them. The germline V gene has CDR1 SQVTM and CDR2 ANQGSEA. CDR3 size: 15 residues. CDR3 sequence reads: CSVEDRDAGNTEAFF. CDR3 coding DNA: TGCAGCGTTGAAGATCGGGATGCTGGGAACACTGAAGCTTTCTTT.

This chain links TRBV24-1 with TRBJ2-5; D possibly corresponds to TRBD2 (6 bases). The CDR3 contains 14 residues. Trimming shortened V by 4 bases and J by 2 bases, and 10 bases separated the two germline ends. Germline assignment: CDR1 KGHDR and CDR2 SFDVKD. CDR3 sequence reads: CATSEPGTQETQYF. DNA for the CDR3: TGTGCCACCAGTGAGCCCGGGACTCAAGAGACCCAGTACTTC.

The V gene is TRBV10-3, the J gene TRBJ1-5, with a weak D call TRBD1 (5 bases). Germline assignment: CDR1 ENHRY and CDR2 SYGVKD. This CDR3 contains 13 residues. V lost 11 bases and J 3 bases, leaving 14 bases between the germline ends. The CDR3 DNA is TGTGCCTGCACAGGTGACGACAATCAGCCCCAGCATTTT. It translates to CACTGDDNQPQHF.

CDR3 nucleotides: TGTGCCAGCAGCTTACCTCGGGGTCAAGGAGGCAATGAGCAGTTCTTC. This sequence encodes CASSLPRGQGGNEQFF. This sequence joins TRBV7-2 and TRBJ2-1; TRBD2 is a possible D gene (5 bases). Between the trimmed V and J ends, which lost 2 bases and 6 bases, there was a span of 17 bases. Germline V CDR1 and CDR2: SGHTA, FQGNSA. The CDR3 length is 16 residues. Together with reference TRBV7-2 and TRBJ2-1, the CDR3 gives the full variable domain: GAGVSQSPSNKVTEKGKDVELRCDPISGHTALYWYRQSLGQGLEFLIYFQGNSAPDKSGLPSDRFSAERTGGSVSTLTIQRTQQEDSAVYLCASSLPRGQGGNEQFFGPGTRLTVL.

The V and J genes are TRBV9 and TRBJ1-3; 9 nucleotides agree with TRBD1. The CDR3 runs to 14 residues. The V segment lost 5 bases and the J segment 2 bases; nucleotides outside the gene matches: 2. In germline, CDR1 is SGDLS, CDR2 YYNGEE. CDR3 region: CASSGTGPGNTIYF. CDR3 DNA: TGTGCCAGCAGTGGGACAGGGCCTGGAAACACCATATATTTT.

This chain links TRBV6-5 with TRBJ2-1; D unclear. V shed 4 bases and J shed 7 bases, with 14 bases lying between them. The germline gives CDR1 MNHEY, CDR2 SVGAGI. The CDR3 is 14 amino acids. The chain's CDR3 is CASSSPIPLNEQFF. The CDR3 region has the DNA TGTGCCAGCAGTTCCCCGATACCACTAAATGAGCAGTTCTTC.

V gene TRBV10-3 combines with J gene TRBJ1-2, with 7 bases that match TRBD1. The CDR3 contains 13 residues. The J segment lost 4 bases and the V segment lost 6 bases, leaving 5 bases of the junction unmatched. CDR1 is ENHRY and CDR2 is SYGVKD in the germline V gene. In DNA, the CDR3 is TGTGCCATCAGCCCGCGGGACAGCTATGGCTACACCTTC. Translated, it gives CAISPRDSYGYTF.

The chain links TRBV5-1 to TRBJ1-2; the D gene is possibly TRBD1 (5 bases). Trimming removed 0 bases from V and 7 bases from J, with 10 bases in between. CDR1 is SGHRS, CDR2 YFSETQ, per germline. The CDR3 is made up of 13 amino acids. The CDR3 protein is CASSLDQGLGYTF. The CDR3 DNA reads as TGCGCCAGCAGCTTGGATCAGGGCCTTGGCTACACCTTC.

The chain joins TRBV11-1 to TRBJ2-7; D is possibly TRBD2 (6 bases). The length of the CDR3 is 15 residues. The germline CDR1 and CDR2 sequences are SGHAT and FQDESV (reference sequence). The V end was cut by 0 bases, the J end by 5 bases, with 14 bases between. CDR3: CASSLAGIWGDEQYF. The CDR3 DNA is TGTGCCAGCAGCTTAGCCGGTATTTGGGGGGACGAGCAGTACTTC.

This chain links TRBV7-8 with TRBJ2-6; TRBD2 is a possible D gene (8 bases). The ends were cut back, 2 bases at V and 0 bases at J, with 20 bases in the middle. Looked up from germline, CDR1 is SGHVS and CDR2 is FQNEAQ. The CDR3 spans 20 residues. CDR3 DNA sequence: TGTGCCAGCAGCTTAAAAAGTAGCGGGACAGCCGACTCTGGGGCCAACGTCCTGACTTTC. It encodes CASSLKSSGTADSGANVLTF.

Comments on this clone: This sample includes further DNA sequences coding for the same CDR3. The chain joins TRBV27 to TRBJ1-1; D remains unclear. The CDR3 is 13 residues long. The germline V and J ends were trimmed by 2 bases and 2 bases, with 6 bases remaining between them. CDR1 MNHEY and CDR2 SMNVEV come from the germline V gene (reference sequence). CDR3 in DNA: TGTGCCAGCAGTTTAAGCCGAAACACTGAAGCTTTCTTT. Translation: CASSLSRNTEAFF.